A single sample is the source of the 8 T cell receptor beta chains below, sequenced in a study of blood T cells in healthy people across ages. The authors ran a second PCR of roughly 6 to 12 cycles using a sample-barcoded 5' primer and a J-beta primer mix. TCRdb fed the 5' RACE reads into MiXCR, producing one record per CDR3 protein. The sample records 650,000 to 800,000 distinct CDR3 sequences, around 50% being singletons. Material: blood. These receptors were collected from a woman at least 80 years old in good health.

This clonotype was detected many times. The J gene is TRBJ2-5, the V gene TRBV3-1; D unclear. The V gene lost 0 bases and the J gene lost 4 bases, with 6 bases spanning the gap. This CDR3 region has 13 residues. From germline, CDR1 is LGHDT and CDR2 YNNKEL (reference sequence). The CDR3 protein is CASSQDPGETQYF. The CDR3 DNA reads TGTGCCAGCAGCCAAGATCCGGGAGAGACCCAGTACTTC.

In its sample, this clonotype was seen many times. CDR3 DNA: TGTGCCAGCAGTTATGGCGGGGGGGCAAATACGCAGTATTTT. Protein: CASSYGGGANTQYF. The chain couples TRBV12-3 or TRBV12-4 to TRBJ2-3; 9 bases fit TRBD2. V trimming: 4 bases; J trimming: 7 bases; junction bases outside the gene matches: 6. The CDR3 consists of 14 residues.

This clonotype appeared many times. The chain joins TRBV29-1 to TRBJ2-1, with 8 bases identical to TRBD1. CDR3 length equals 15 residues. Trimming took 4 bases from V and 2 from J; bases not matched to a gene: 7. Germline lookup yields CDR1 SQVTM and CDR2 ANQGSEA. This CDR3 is CSVVPGTGAYNEQFF. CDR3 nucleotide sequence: TGCAGCGTTGTTCCAGGGACAGGAGCCTACAATGAGCAGTTCTTC.

The CDR3 sequence is CASSSDGQGYNEQFF. The CDR3 bases are TGCGCCAGCAGCTCTGACGGACAGGGCTACAATGAGCAGTTCTTC. The rearrangement joins TRBV5-1 to TRBJ2-1; 8 nucleotides align to TRBD1. With 3 bases clipped from V and 3 bases from J, the junction kept 5 bases outside the gene matches. The CDR3 contains 15 residues. The germline V gene has CDR1 SGHRS and CDR2 YFSETQ.

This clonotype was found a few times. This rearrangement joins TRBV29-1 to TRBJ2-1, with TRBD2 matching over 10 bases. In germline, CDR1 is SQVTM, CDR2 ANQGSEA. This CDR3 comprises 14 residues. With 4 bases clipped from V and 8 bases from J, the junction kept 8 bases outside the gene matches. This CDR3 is CSVVELAGVDEQFF. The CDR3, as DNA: TGCAGCGTTGTAGAGCTAGCGGGGGTGGATGAGCAGTTCTTC.

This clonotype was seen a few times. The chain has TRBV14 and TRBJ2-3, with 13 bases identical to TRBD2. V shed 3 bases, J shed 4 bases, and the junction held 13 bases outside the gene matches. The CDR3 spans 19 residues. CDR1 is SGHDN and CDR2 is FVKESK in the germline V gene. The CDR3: CASSQTPGLAGTGADTQYF. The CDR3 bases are TGTGCCAGCAGCCAGACTCCGGGACTAGCGGGGACTGGCGCAGATACGCAGTATTTT.

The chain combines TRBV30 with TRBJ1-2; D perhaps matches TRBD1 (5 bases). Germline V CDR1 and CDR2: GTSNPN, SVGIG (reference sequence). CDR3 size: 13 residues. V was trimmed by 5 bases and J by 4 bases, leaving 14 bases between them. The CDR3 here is CAWYERGSYGYTF. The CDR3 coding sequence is TGTGCCTGGTACGAACGGGGGAGCTATGGCTACACCTTC.

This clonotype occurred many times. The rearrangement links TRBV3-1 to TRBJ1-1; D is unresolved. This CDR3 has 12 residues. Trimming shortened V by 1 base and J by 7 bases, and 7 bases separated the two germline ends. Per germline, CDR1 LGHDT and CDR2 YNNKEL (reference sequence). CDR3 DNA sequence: TGTGCCAGCAGCCAAGGTAGTCTTGAAGCTTTCTTT. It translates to CASSQGSLEAFF.